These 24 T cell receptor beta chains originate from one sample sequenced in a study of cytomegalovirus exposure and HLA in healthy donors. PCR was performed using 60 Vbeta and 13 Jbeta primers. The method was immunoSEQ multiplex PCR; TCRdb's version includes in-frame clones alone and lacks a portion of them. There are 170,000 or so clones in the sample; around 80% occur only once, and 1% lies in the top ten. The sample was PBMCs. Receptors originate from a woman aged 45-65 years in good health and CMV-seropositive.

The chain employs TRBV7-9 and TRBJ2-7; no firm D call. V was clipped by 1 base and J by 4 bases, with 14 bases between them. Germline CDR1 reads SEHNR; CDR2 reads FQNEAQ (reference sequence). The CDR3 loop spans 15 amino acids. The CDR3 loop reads CASSLGGRLNYEQYF. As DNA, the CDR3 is TGTGCCAGCAGCTTAGGTGGCAGGCTAAATTACGAGCAGTACTTC.

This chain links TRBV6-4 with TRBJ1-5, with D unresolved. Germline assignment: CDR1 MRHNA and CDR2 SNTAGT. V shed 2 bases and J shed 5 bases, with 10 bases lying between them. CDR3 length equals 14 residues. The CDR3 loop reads CASSDTRGDQPQHF. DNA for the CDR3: TGTGCCAGCAGTGACACGAGAGGAGATCAGCCCCAGCATTTT.

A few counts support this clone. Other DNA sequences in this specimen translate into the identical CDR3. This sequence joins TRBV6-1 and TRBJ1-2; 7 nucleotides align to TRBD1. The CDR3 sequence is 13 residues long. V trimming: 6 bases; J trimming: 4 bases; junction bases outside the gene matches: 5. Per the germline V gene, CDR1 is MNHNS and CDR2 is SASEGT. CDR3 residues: CASSPGQSYGYTF. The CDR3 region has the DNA TGTGCCAGCAGCCCGGGACAGAGCTATGGCTACACCTTC.

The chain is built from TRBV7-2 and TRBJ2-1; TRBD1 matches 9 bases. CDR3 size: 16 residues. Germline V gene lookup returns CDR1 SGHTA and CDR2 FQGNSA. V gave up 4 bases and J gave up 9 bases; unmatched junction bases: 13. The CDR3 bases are TGTGCCAGCAGCTCGGGATGGGGACAGGGTGCGGGTGAGCAGTTCTTC. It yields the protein CASSSGWGQGAGEQFF.

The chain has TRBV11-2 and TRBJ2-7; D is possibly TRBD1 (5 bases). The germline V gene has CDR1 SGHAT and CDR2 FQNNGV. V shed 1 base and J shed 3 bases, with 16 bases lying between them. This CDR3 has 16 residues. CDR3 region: CASSLVNWQGSYEQYF. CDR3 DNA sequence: TGTGCCAGCAGCTTAGTGAACTGGCAGGGCAGCTACGAGCAGTACTTC.

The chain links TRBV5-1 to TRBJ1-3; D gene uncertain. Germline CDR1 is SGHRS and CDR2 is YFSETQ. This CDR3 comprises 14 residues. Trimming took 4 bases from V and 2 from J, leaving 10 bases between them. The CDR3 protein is CASSIEGAGNTIYF. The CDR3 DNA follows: TGCGCCAGCAGCATTGAGGGTGCTGGAAACACCATATATTTT.

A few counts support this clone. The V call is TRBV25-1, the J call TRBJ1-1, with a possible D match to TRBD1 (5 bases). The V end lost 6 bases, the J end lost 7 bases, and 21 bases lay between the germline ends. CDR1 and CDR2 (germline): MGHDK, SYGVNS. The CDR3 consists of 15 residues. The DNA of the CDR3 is TGTGCCAGCAGAGGGGCAGTTAACAGTCCGAATGAAGCTTTCTTT. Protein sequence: CASRGAVNSPNEAFF.

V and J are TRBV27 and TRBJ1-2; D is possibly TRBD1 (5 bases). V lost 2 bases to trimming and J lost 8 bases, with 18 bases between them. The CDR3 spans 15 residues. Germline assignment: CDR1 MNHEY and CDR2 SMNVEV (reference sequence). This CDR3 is CASSLREGRIEGYTF. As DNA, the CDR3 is TGTGCCAGCAGTTTAAGGGAGGGGCGGATAGAAGGCTACACCTTC.

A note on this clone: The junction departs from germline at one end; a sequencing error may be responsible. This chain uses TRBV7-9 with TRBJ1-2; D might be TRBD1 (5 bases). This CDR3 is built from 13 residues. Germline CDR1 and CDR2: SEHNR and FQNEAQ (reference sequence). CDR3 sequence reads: CSSSLETAYGYTF. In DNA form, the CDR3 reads TGTTCCAGCAGCTTAGAGACAGCCTATGGCTACACCTTC.

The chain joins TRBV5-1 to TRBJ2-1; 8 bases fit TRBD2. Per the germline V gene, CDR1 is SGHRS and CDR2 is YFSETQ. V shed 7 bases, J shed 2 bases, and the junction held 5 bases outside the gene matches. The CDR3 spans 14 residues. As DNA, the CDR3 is TGCGCCAGCCGAGCGGGGGTGACCTACAATGAGCAGTTCTTC. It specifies CASRAGVTYNEQFF.

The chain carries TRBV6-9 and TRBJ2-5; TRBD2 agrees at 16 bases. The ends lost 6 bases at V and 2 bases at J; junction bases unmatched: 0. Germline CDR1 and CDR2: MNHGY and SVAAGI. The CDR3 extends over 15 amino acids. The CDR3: CASRGLAGGQETQYF. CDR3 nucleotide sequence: TGTGCCAGCAGGGGACTAGCGGGGGGGCAAGAGACCCAGTACTTC.

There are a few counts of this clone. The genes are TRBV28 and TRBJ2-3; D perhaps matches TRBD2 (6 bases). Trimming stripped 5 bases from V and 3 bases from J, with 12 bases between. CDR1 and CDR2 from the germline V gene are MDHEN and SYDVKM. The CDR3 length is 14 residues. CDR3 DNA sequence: TGTGCCAGCAGTGCTGATGCGGGGACAGATACGCAGTATTTT. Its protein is CASSADAGTDTQYF.

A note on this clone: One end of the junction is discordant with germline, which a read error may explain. The CDR3 coding sequence is TGTGCCAGCAGCTTAGGACAGGTAGCAGAGTCCCAGTACTTC. Translation gives CASSLGQVAESQYF. The V call is TRBV5-4, the J call TRBJ2-5, with TRBD1 matching 7 bases. The CDR3 is 14 amino acids. CDR1 SGHNT and CDR2 YYREEE come from the germline V gene (reference sequence).

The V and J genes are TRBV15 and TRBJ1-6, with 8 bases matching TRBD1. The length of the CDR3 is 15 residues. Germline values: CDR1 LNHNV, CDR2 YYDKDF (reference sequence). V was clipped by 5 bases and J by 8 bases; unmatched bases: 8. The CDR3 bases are TGTGCCACCAGCTTTCTGACAGGGGACCATTCACCCCTCCACTTT. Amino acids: CATSFLTGDHSPLHF.

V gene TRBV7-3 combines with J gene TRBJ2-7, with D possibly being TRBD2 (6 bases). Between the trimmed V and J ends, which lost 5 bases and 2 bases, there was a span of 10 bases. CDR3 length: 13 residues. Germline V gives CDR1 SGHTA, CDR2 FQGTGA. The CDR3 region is CASSPGGAYEQYF. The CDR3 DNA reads TGTGCCAGCAGCCCTGGCGGGGCCTACGAGCAGTACTTC.

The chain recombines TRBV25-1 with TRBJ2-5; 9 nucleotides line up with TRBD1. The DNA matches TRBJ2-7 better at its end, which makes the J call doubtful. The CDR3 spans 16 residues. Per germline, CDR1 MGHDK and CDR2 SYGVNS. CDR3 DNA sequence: TGTGCCAGCAGTGAATTCCGGACAGGGGCACTCGACGAGCAGTACTTC. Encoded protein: CASSEFRTGALDEQYF.

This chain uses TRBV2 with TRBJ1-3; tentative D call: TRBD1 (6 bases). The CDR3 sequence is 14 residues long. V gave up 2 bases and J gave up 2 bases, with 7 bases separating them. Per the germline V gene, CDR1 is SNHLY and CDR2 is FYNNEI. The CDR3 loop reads CASSEQGPGNTIYF. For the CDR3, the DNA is TGTGCCAGCAGTGAACAGGGGCCTGGAAACACCATATATTTT.

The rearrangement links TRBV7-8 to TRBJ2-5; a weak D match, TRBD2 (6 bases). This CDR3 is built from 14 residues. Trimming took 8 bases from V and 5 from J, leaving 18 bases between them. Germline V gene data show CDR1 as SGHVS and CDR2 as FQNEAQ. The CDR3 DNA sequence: TGTGCCAGCGCGGAGAAACGACGGGGGGAGACCCAGTACTTC. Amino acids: CASAEKRRGETQYF.

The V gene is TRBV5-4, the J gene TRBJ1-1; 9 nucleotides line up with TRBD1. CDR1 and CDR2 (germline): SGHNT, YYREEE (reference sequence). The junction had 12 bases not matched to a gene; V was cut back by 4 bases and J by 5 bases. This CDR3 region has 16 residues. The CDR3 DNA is TGTGCCAGCAGCCCGGGGACAGGGAAAGGGAAAACTGAAGCTTTCTTT. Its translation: CASSPGTGKGKTEAFF. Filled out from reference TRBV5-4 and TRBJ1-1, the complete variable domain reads ETGVTQSPTHLIKTRGQQVTLRCSSQSGHNTVSWYQQALGQGPQFIFQYYREEENGRGNFPPRFSGLQFPNYSSELNVNALELDDSALYLCASSPGTGKGKTEAFFGQGTRLTVV.

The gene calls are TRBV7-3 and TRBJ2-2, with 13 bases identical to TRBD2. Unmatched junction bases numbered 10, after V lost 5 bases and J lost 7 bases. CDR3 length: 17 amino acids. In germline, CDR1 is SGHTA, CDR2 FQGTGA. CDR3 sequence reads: CASSVPGLAGVGGELFF. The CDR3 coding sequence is TGTGCCAGCAGCGTCCCTGGACTAGCGGGAGTTGGCGGGGAGCTGTTTTTT.

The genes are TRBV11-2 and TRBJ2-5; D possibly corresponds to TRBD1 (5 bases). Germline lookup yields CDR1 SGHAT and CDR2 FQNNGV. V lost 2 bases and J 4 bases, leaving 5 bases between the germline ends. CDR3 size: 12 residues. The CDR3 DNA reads TGTGCCAGCAGCTTAAGGGGAGAGACCCAGTACTTC. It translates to CASSLRGETQYF.

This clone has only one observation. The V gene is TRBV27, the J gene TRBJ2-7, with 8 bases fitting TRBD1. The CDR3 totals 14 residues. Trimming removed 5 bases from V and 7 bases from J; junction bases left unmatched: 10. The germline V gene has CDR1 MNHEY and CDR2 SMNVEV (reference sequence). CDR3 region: CASSPRDRPSEQYF. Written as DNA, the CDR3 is TGTGCCAGCAGTCCCCGGGACAGGCCGTCGGAGCAGTACTTC.

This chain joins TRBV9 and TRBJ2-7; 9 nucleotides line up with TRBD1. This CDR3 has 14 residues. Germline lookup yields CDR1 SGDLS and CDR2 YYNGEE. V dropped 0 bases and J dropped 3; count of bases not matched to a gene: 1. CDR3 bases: TGTGCCAGCAGCGTAGCGGGACAGGGCTACGAGCAGTACTTC. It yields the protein CASSVAGQGYEQYF.

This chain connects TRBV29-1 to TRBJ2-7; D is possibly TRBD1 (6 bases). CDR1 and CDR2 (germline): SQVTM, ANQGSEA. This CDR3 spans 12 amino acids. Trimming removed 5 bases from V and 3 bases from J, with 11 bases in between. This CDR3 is CSVSWGHYEQYF. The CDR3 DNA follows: TGCAGCGTTTCATGGGGGCACTACGAGCAGTACTTC.